A single sample is the source of the 17 T cell receptor beta chains below, sequenced in a study of tissue T cells after allogeneic stem cell transplantation. Some clones are missing from TCRdb's copy, which holds only in-frame ones; the method was immunoSEQ multiplex PCR. This table has approximately 50,000 clones, 73% appearing once. The sample was sorted cells pooled from one or two spleens. The receptors stem from a pool of C57BL/6 mice in good health.

Only a few counts were recorded for this clone. Mouse gene names and germline throughout. CDR3 amino acids: CASSQTRSYEQYF. CDR3 DNA, as far as it was read: TGTGCCAGCAGCCAGACACGCTCCTATGAACAGTAC. The V call is TRBV2, the J call TRBJ2-7; D unclear. The sequenced fragment ends 1 residue before the CDR3 boundary, so the rest is inferred from the germline J gene. V was shortened by 3 bases and J by 0 bases, with 6 bases between the two germline ends. The CDR3 runs to 13 residues. Germline CDR1 is LGHNA and CDR2 is YSYQKL.

Concerning this clone itself: Mouse gene names apply. Read sequence stops 1 residue before the CDR3 end, and the germline J gene provides the missing end. This rearrangement joins TRBV29 to TRBJ1-4; D remains ambiguous. The germline CDR1 and CDR2 sequences are MSHET and SYDVDS. This CDR3 spans 15 amino acids. Trimming removed 2 bases from V and 1 base from J, with 8 bases in between. CDR3 bases read: TGTGCTAGCAGTTTAGCCGGGAATTCCAACGAAAGATTATTT. It translates to CASSLAGNSNERLF. The CDR3 as a whole reads CASSLAGNSNERLFF.

On this clone itself: Genes here carry mouse names. The CDR3 extends 1 residue past the end of the read, so its final part is completed from the germline J gene. This chain links TRBV1 with TRBJ2-2; 9 bases line up with TRBD2. V lost 3 bases and J lost 4; bases outside the gene matches: 3. The CDR3 contains 15 residues. In germline, CDR1 is NSQYPW, CDR2 LRSPGD (reference sequence). The sequenced CDR3 bases are TGCACCTGCAGTGCCTGGGGGGGACCCACCGGGCAGCTCTAC. It yields the protein CTCSAWGGPTGQLY. The full CDR3 is CTCSAWGGPTGQLYF. The variable domain in full, completed from reference TRBV1 and TRBJ2-2, reads VTLLEQNPRWRLVPRGQAVNLRCILKNSQYPWMSWYQQDLQKQLQWLFTLRSPGDKEVKSLPGADYLATRVTDTELRLQVANMSQGRTLYCTCSAWGGPTGQLYFGEGSKLTVL.

With respect to this clone: The listed genes are named as in mouse. The read ends 1 residue early relative to the CDR3; the germline J gene fills the gap. The sample carries other DNA sequences with the same CDR3. V is TRBV1 and J is TRBJ2-2; 10 positions agree with TRBD2. The CDR3 consists of 15 residues. CDR1 NSQYPW and CDR2 LRSPGD come from the germline V gene (reference sequence). Unmatched junction bases numbered 0, after V lost 3 bases and J lost 2 bases. Partial CDR3 DNA: TGCACCTGCAGTGCGACTGGGGGGAACACCGGGCAGCTCTAC. Encoded protein: CTCSATGGNTGQLY. The complete CDR3 protein is CTCSATGGNTGQLYF.

This clone appeared a single time. The gene names here belong to mouse. The missing CDR3 end, 1 residue past where the read stops, is filled in from the germline J gene. The V gene is TRBV13-1, the J gene TRBJ1-1; maybe TRBD1 (6 bases). Germline loops: CDR1 NSHNY, CDR2 SYGAGN. Trimming cost V 1 base and J 4 bases, with 11 bases left between them. The CDR3 is 14 amino acids. The CDR3 DNA, read in part, is TGTGCCAGCAGTGATCGCAGGGGCGGCACAGAAGTCTTC. Translation gives CASSDRRGGTEVF. The whole CDR3 region reads CASSDRRGGTEVFF.

A word on this clone: Mouse gene names and germline throughout. The CDR3 extends 1 residue past the end of the read, so its final part is completed from the germline J gene. This chain joins TRBV12-1 and TRBJ2-5; TRBD2 agrees at 8 bases. Germline CDR1 and CDR2: SGHSN and HYEKVE. The V segment lost 1 base and the J segment 0 bases; nucleotides outside the gene matches: 2. The CDR3 extends over 15 amino acids. The covered CDR3 bases are TGTGCCAGCTCTCTACTGGGGGTTAACCAAGACACCCAGTAC. Translation: CASSLLGVNQDTQY. The CDR3, in full, reads CASSLLGVNQDTQYF.

A note on this clone: Any gene name here is a mouse gene name. The read terminates 1 residue ahead of where the CDR3 ends, so the germline J gene completes it. The rearrangement joins TRBV13-2 to TRBJ1-6, with TRBD1 matching 10 bases. TRBJ1-6 has ORF status, its function being uncertain. The length of the CDR3 is 14 residues. Unmatched junction bases numbered 2, after V lost 5 bases and J lost 6 bases. The germline V gene has CDR1 NNHNN and CDR2 SYGAGS (reference sequence). The chain's CDR3 is CASGDRGLNSPLYF. CDR3 DNA (partial): TGTGCCAGCGGCGACAGGGGGCTTAATTCGCCCCTCTAC.

For this clone: The gene symbols are mouse symbols. The CDR3 goes on 1 residue after the read ends, and that part is filled in from the germline J gene. The chain links TRBV13-3 to TRBJ2-4, with 8 positions matching TRBD2. The ends lost 6 bases at V and 0 bases at J; junction bases unmatched: 9. CDR3 length: 16 amino acids. Germline CDR1 reads NNHDY; CDR2 reads SYVADS. CDR3 DNA, as far as it was read: TGTGCCAGCACCCCGGGACTGGAGACTAGTCAAAACACCTTGTAC. Its translation: CASTPGLETSQNTLY. The complete CDR3 sequence is CASTPGLETSQNTLYF.

With regard to this clone: The germline and genes are mouse ones. The read gets to within 1 residue of the CDR3 end, and the germline J gene fills in the rest. The genes are TRBV3 and TRBJ1-2; TRBD1 might be the D (5 bases). V lost 4 bases and J 0 bases, leaving 6 bases between the germline ends. The germline V gene encodes CDR1 SNHLY and CDR2 FYNGKV (reference sequence). This CDR3 is built from 13 residues. The CDR3 reads CASSWTSNSDYTF. The DNA read from the CDR3 is TGTGCCAGCAGCTGGACATCAAACTCCGACTACACC.

Concerning this clone itself: Here the gene names and germline are mouse. Read sequence stops 1 residue before the CDR3 end, and the germline J gene provides the missing end. The rearrangement joins TRBV2 to TRBJ2-1, with D possibly called TRBD1 or TRBD2 (5 bases each). V shed 0 bases and J shed 1 base, with 13 bases lying between them. Germline assignment: CDR1 LGHNA and CDR2 YSYQKL. The CDR3 runs 17 residues. The DNA read from the CDR3 is TGTGCCAGCAGCCAAGAGGGAGGTGGGGCGAACTATGCTGAGCAGTTC. The encoded protein is CASSQEGGGANYAEQF. The entire CDR3 sequence reads CASSQEGGGANYAEQFF.

Comments on this clone: Gene and germline names: mouse. The CDR3 end falls 1 residue outside the read, so it is completed with the germline J gene. This chain joins TRBV26 and TRBJ2-7; 7 bases are shared with TRBD1. The CDR3 length is 14 residues. V lost 0 bases and J lost 4; bases outside the gene matches: 3. CDR1 and CDR2 (germline): KGHPV, FQNQEV (reference sequence). CDR3 sequence reads: CASSLSQGVYEQYF. The sequenced CDR3 bases are TGTGCCAGCAGTCTGTCGCAGGGGGTGTATGAACAGTAC.

This clone has just a few counts. Gene labels here are mouse ones. Read data end 1 residue before the CDR3 end; the end is taken from the germline J gene. This chain joins TRBV13-2 and TRBJ2-7; 12 nucleotides match TRBD2. The CDR3 is 15 residues long. Germline CDR1 and CDR2: NNHNN and SYGAGS (reference sequence). Trimming cost V 3 bases and J 7 bases; bases outside gene matches: 8. The CDR3 reads CASGASGLGGEEQYF. Partial CDR3 DNA: TGTGCCAGCGGTGCCTCGGGACTGGGGGGAGAGGAACAGTAC.

For this clone: Gene names denote mouse genes. The DNA ends 1 residue before the CDR3 does, and the rest of the CDR3 is filled in from the germline J gene. The rearrangement uses TRBV17 and TRBJ2-5; no clear D. CDR1 MNHDT and CDR2 YYDKIL come from the germline V gene. The ends were cut back, 6 bases at V and 3 bases at J, with 4 bases in the middle. The CDR3 covers 11 residues. This CDR3 reads CASRTQDTQYF. Incomplete CDR3 DNA: TGTGCTAGCAGGACACAAGACACCCAGTAC.

This clone was counted only a few times. Genes and germline come from the mouse. The read comes to an end 1 residue before the CDR3 does, leaving the germline J gene to fill in the end. At the DNA level, this CDR3 is encoded by other sequences in the same sample as well. This sequence joins TRBV3 and TRBJ1-3; TRBD1 agrees at 7 bases. V shed 4 bases and J 2 bases; nucleotides not matched to a gene: 2. Germline assignment: CDR1 SNHLY and CDR2 FYNGKV (reference sequence). This CDR3 has 14 residues. CDR3 protein: CASSSQGAGNTLYF. CDR3 bases read: TGTGCCAGCAGCTCCCAGGGGGCTGGAAATACGCTCTAT.

With regard to this clone: Germline and genes: mouse. The read stops 1 residue short of the end of the CDR3; the missing end is completed from the germline J gene. The V call is TRBV5, the J call TRBJ2-4, with 10 positions matching TRBD2. This CDR3 has 14 residues. Germline trimming cut 4 bases from V and 3 bases from J; bases unmatched to any gene: 1. Germline assignment: CDR1 LGHNA and CDR2 YNLKQL (reference sequence). The sequenced part of the CDR3 DNA is TGTGCCAGCAGCCGACTGGGGGGACAAAACACCTTGTAC. This translates into CASSRLGGQNTLY. The entire CDR3 sequence reads CASSRLGGQNTLYF.

On this clone itself: Gene names refer to mouse genes. The read ends 1 residue shy of where the CDR3 ends; the end is completed using the germline J gene. The chain combines TRBV3 with TRBJ2-5, with D unclear. This CDR3 region has 14 residues. Germline CDR1 is SNHLY and CDR2 is FYNGKV (reference sequence). The germline V and J ends were trimmed by 1 base and 1 base, with 6 bases remaining between them. The DNA read from the CDR3 is TGTGCCAGCAGCTTAGATCTTTACCAAGACACCCAGTAC. Residues: CASSLDLYQDTQY. The CDR3 in its entirety is CASSLDLYQDTQYF.

This clone has just a few counts. Mouse gene names apply. The CDR3 extends 1 residue past the end of the read, so its final part is completed from the germline J gene. The chain joins TRBV31 to TRBJ2-1, with D tentatively TRBD1 (5 bases). V shed 2 bases and J shed 7 bases, with 9 bases lying between them. The CDR3 covers 12 residues. Germline CDR1 is GKSSPN and CDR2 is SITVG. CDR3 region: CAWSKGRAEQFF. CDR3 bases read: TGTGCCTGGAGTAAGGGGAGGGCTGAGCAGTTC.